This T cell receptor beta chain was identified in a study of cytomegalovirus exposure and HLA in healthy donors. Findings and caveats of the study: Among immune exposure information, only CMV serostatus was available.

The CDR3 is 15 residues long. The trim removed 7 bases at V and 4 bases at J, leaving 9 bases unmatched. Germline CDR1 reads SEHNR; CDR2 reads FQNEAQ (reference sequence). As regards this clone: What it binds is unknown.

Both 60 Vbeta primers and 13 Jbeta primers went into the PCR. The data were produced by immunoSEQ multiplex PCR, yet TCRdb's version contains in-frame clones alone and is incomplete. The sample records 93,000 or so clones, about four fifths being singletons. The origin of this receptor is a woman between 18 and 29 years old in good health and CMV-seropositive. The gene calls are TRBV7-9 and TRBJ2-3, with TRBD2 matching over 9 bases. The sequencing input was PBMCs. The CDR3 DNA reads as TGTGCCAGCATCTCTCAAGCGGGGGGACCAGATACGCAGTATTTT. Protein sequence: CASISQAGGPDTQYF.